A selection of T cell receptor beta chains follows, all from one sample in a study of blood T cell repertoires in COVID-19. The repertoire was sequenced with immunoSEQ multiplex PCR; TCRdb's copy has only in-frame clones and lacks some. The table lists some 150,000 clones, about 86% of them singletons. Input material: peripheral blood. The receptor set was obtained from a woman aged 55 to 70 with COVID-19, enrolled during active disease. Both conserved end residues are part of each CDR3. The order of the fields is V gene, clone size, J gene, D gene, CDR3 protein, CDR3 DNA. D genes are given only for firm matches. Expanded clones are given a class, and other clones once, few, many or no size at all.

>TRBV28|-|TRBJ2-3|-
CASSSRQLTDTQYF
TGTGCCAGCAGCTCCCGACAACTCACAGATACGCAGTATTTT
>TRBV15|-|TRBJ2-2|TRBD1
CATSTTGTGVTGELFF
TGTGCCACCAGCACAACCGGGACAGGGGTCACCGGGGAGCTGTTTTTT
>TRBV29-1|-|TRBJ1-2|TRBD1
CSVEGAYGYTF
TGCAGCGTAGAGGGGGCTTATGGCTACACCTTC
>TRBV7-6|-|TRBJ1-3|-
CASSLVQGLSSGNTIYF
TGTGCCAGCAGCTTAGTGCAGGGCCTGAGCTCTGGAAACACCATATATTTT
>TRBV5-1|-|TRBJ2-1|TRBD2
CASSLTSGRLNEQFF
TGCGCCAGCAGCTTAACTAGCGGGAGGCTGAATGAGCAGTTCTTC
>TRBV24-1|-|TRBJ1-5|TRBD1
CATSDSGTGAYQPQHF
TGTGCCACCAGTGATTCCGGGACAGGGGCTTATCAGCCCCAGCATTTT
>TRBV11-2|-|TRBJ1-5|TRBD1
CASSPGTGNQPQHF
TGTGCCAGCAGCCCCGGGACAGGCAATCAGCCCCAGCATTTT
>TRBV29-1|-|TRBJ1-3|TRBD1
CSVVGQGAGNTIYF
TGCAGCGTCGTAGGACAGGGGGCTGGAAACACCATATATTTT
>TRBV7-2|-|TRBJ2-7|-
CASSWRTVTSYEQYF
TGTGCCAGCAGCTGGAGGACAGTTACTTCCTACGAGCAGTACTTC
>TRBV5-1|-|TRBJ1-4|-
CASKLTVTNEKLFF
TGCGCCAGCAAACTGACAGTAACTAATGAAAAACTGTTTTTT
>TRBV27|once|TRBJ2-1|TRBD2
CASSLSRLAGRMSYNEQFF
TGTGCCAGCAGTTTATCGAGACTAGCGGGGAGGATGTCCTACAATGAGCAGTTCTTC
>TRBV28|-|TRBJ1-5|-
CASSLEQGSNQPQHF
TGTGCCAGCAGTTTAGAACAGGGTAGCAATCAGCCCCAGCATTTT
>TRBV6-6|-|TRBJ1-5|TRBD1
CASSPRDRGGNQPQHF
TGTGCCAGCAGTCCAAGAGACAGGGGGGGCAATCAGCCCCAGCATTTT
>TRBV9|-|TRBJ2-7|TRBD2
CASSGPGLAGHEQYF
TGTGCCAGCAGCGGACCGGGACTAGCGGGTCACGAGCAGTACTTC
>TRBV30|-|TRBJ1-1|-
CAWRQFNTEAFF
TGTGCCTGGAGGCAGTTTAACACTGAAGCTTTCTTT
>TRBV25-1|-|TRBJ1-2|-
CASSEPASRSGYGYTF
TGTGCCAGCAGTGAACCCGCGTCTCGCTCGGGCTATGGCTACACCTTC
>TRBV3-1/TRBV3-2|-|TRBJ2-7|TRBD2
CASSRGTSGRFAVEQYF
TGTGCCAGCAGCAGGGGGACTAGCGGGAGGTTCGCCGTCGAGCAGTACTTC
>TRBV19|-|TRBJ1-2|-
CASSIRRSNYGYTF
TGTGCCAGTAGTATCCGTCGGTCAAACTATGGCTACACCTTC
>TRBV28|once|TRBJ2-2|TRBD1
CASSAFGNRGTGELFF
TGTGCCAGCAGTGCCTTTGGTAACAGGGGGACCGGGGAGCTGTTTTTT
>TRBV6-5|-|TRBJ2-7|TRBD1
CASSRTGHEQYF
TGTGCCAGCAGCCGGACAGGTCACGAGCAGTACTTC
>TRBV9|-|TRBJ1-3|-
CASTGLGSGNTIYF
TGTGCCAGCACAGGGTTGGGATCTGGAAACACCATATATTTT
>TRBV4-3|-|TRBJ1-6|-
CASSQDLRYNSPLHF
TGCGCCAGCAGCCAAGATCTCCGTTATAATTCACCCCTCCACTTT
>TRBV5-1|-|TRBJ1-1|-
CASSPRPRDTEAFF
TGCGCCAGCAGCCCCCGACCCAGGGACACTGAAGCTTTCTTT
>TRBV5-1|few|TRBJ1-2|-
CASSMAGGGSVGYTF
TGCGCCAGCAGCATGGCCGGCGGCGGTTCTGTTGGCTACACCTTC
>TRBV7-6|-|TRBJ1-6|TRBD1
CASSETGGLSPLHF
TGTGCCAGCAGCGAGACAGGGGGCCTCTCACCCCTCCACTTT
>TRBV20-1|-|TRBJ2-7|-
CSASRGQYPSYEQYF
TGCAGTGCTAGTCGCGGCCAATACCCTTCCTACGAGCAGTACTTC
>TRBV28|-|TRBJ1-5|TRBD1
CASLQGWGNQPQHF
TGTGCCAGCTTACAGGGGTGGGGCAATCAGCCCCAGCATTTT
>TRBV10-3|once|TRBJ1-4|-
CAISETGQLLSVEKLFF
TGTGCCATCAGTGAAACCGGACAGCTCCTAAGTGTGGAAAAACTGTTTTTT
>TRBV9|-|TRBJ1-1|TRBD1
CASSVGRQGGTEAFF
TGTGCCAGCAGCGTAGGAAGACAGGGGGGGACTGAAGCTTTCTTT
>TRBV6-4|-|TRBJ2-7|-
CASSDPGQSYEQYF
TGTGCCAGCAGTGACCCCGGACAGTCCTACGAGCAGTACTTC
>TRBV11-3|-|TRBJ2-5|TRBD2
CASSLDLLAGGRETQYF
TGTGCCAGCAGCTTAGATCTGCTAGCGGGAGGGAGAGAGACCCAGTACTTC
>TRBV10-2|-|TRBJ1-2|-
CASSGTGDSGYTF
TGCGCCAGCAGTGGAACAGGAGATAGCGGCTACACCTTC
>TRBV7-2|-|TRBJ2-5|-
CASGGRETQYF
TGTGCCAGCGGAGGCCGGGAGACCCAGTACTTC
>TRBV7-2|-|TRBJ2-5|TRBD1
CASSSQGAREETQYF
TGTGCCAGCAGCTCCCAGGGGGCGCGGGAAGAGACCCAGTACTTC
>TRBV28|-|TRBJ2-3|-
CASRMLGLVAEGADTQYF
TGTGCCAGTCGGATGCTTGGGCTAGTAGCAGAGGGAGCAGATACGCAGTATTTT
>TRBV9|few|TRBJ1-1|TRBD1
CASSSGTGWNTEAFF
TGTGCCAGCAGCTCGGGGACAGGCTGGAACACTGAAGCTTTCTTT
>TRBV6-5|-|TRBJ1-1|-
CASSDYRVGGTEAFF
TGTGCCAGCAGCGATTACAGGGTAGGGGGCACTGAAGCTTTCTTT
>TRBV7-2|once|TRBJ2-7|TRBD2
CASSLILAGAVYEQYF
TGTGCCAGCAGCTTAATCCTAGCGGGAGCTGTTTACGAGCAGTACTTC
>TRBV5-5|-|TRBJ1-5|TRBD1
CASSLGQGDQPQHF
TGTGCCAGCAGTCTCGGACAGGGTGATCAGCCCCAGCATTTT
>TRBV19|-|TRBJ2-7|TRBD2
CASSIASGNYEQYF
TGTGCCAGTAGTATTGCTAGCGGGAACTACGAGCAGTACTTC
>TRBV7-2|few|TRBJ2-7|-
CASSTQTATYEQYF
TGTGCCAGCAGCACCCAGACAGCCACCTACGAGCAGTACTTC
>TRBV24-1|few|TRBJ2-7|TRBD1
CATSDTLQGAYEQYF
TGTGCCACCAGTGATACCCTACAGGGGGCCTACGAGCAGTACTTC
>TRBV18|once|TRBJ1-2|TRBD1
CASSPTGTAESYYGYTF
TGTGCCAGCTCACCCACCGGGACAGCCGAATCCTACTATGGCTACACCTTC
>TRBV27|-|TRBJ2-7|TRBD1
CASSPMVRGTEQYF
TGTGCCAGCAGTCCGATGGTCAGGGGGACCGAGCAGTACTTC
>TRBV7-9|-|TRBJ2-1|TRBD2
CASSPYRTSGYNEQFF
TGTGCCAGCAGCCCCTATCGTACTAGCGGATACAATGAGCAGTTCTTC
>TRBV7-2|-|TRBJ1-1|TRBD1
CASSQFGQGLIRTEAFF
TGTGCCAGCAGCCAGTTTGGACAGGGACTAATCAGGACTGAAGCTTTCTTT
>TRBV6-2/TRBV6-3|-|TRBJ2-4|TRBD2
CASSSGRVLAKNIQYF
TGTGCCAGCAGTTCTGGGAGGGTCCTAGCCAAAAACATTCAGTACTTC
>TRBV2|-|TRBJ2-3|TRBD2
CASRGGLASGPDTQYF
TGTGCCAGCAGGGGGGGACTAGCGAGTGGCCCAGATACGCAGTATTTT
>TRBV20-1|-|TRBJ2-7|-
CSARGEREQYF
TGCAGTGCTAGAGGGGAGCGGGAGCAGTACTTC
>TRBV5-1|-|TRBJ2-7|TRBD2
CASSSGLAAPYEQYF
TGCGCCAGCAGCTCCGGACTAGCGGCACCCTACGAGCAGTACTTC
>TRBV2|-|TRBJ1-4|-
CASRVGVGEKLFF
TGTGCCAGCAGGGTGGGAGTAGGTGAAAAACTGTTTTTT
>TRBV9|-|TRBJ1-1|-
CASTLDGGNTEAFF
TGTGCCAGCACCTTAGACGGGGGGAACACTGAAGCTTTCTTT
>TRBV7-2|-|TRBJ2-7|TRBD2
CASSWTSGSYEQYF
TGTGCCAGCAGCTGGACTAGCGGGAGCTACGAGCAGTACTTC
>TRBV13|-|TRBJ2-1|TRBD2
CASSRGRTSGYNEQFF
TGTGCCAGCAGCCGAGGCAGGACTAGCGGGTACAATGAGCAGTTCTTC